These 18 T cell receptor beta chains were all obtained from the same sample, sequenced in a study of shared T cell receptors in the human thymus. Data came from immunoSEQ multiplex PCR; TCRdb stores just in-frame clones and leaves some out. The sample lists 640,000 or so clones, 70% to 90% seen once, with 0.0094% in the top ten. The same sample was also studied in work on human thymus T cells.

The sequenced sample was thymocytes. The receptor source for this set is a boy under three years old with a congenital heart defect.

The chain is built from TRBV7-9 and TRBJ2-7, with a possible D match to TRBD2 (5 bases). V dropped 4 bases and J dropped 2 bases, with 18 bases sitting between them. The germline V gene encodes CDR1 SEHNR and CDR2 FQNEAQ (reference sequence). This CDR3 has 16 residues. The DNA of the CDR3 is TGTGCCAGCAGCTCCTCCAGCGGAAAAAGGGCCTACGAGCAGTACTTC. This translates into CASSSSSGKRAYEQYF.

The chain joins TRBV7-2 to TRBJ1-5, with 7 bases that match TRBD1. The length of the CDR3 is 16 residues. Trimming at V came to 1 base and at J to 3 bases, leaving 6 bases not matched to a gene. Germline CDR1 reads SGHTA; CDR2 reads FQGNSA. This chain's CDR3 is CASSLVGGGDNQPQHF. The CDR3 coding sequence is TGTGCCAGCAGCTTAGTTGGAGGGGGCGACAATCAGCCCCAGCATTTT.

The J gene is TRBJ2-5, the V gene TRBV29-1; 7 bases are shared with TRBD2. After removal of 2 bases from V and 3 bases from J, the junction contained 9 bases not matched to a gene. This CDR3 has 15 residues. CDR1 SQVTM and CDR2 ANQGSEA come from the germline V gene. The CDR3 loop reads CSVERVSGPKETQYF. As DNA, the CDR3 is TGCAGCGTTGAACGGGTTAGCGGGCCCAAAGAGACCCAGTACTTC.

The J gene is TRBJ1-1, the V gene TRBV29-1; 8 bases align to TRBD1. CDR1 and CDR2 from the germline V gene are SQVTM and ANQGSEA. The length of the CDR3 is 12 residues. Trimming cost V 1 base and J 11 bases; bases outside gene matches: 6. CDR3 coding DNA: TGCAGCGTTGAAGTAGCGGACAGGGCCGCTTTCTTT. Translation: CSVEVADRAAFF.

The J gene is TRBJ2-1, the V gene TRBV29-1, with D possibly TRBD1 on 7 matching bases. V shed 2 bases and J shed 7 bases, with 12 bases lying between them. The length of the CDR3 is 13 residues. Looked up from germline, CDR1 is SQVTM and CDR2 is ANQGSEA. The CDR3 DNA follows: TGCAGCGTTGAAAGGACAGGAGGGAATGAGCAGTTCTTC. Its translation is CSVERTGGNEQFF.

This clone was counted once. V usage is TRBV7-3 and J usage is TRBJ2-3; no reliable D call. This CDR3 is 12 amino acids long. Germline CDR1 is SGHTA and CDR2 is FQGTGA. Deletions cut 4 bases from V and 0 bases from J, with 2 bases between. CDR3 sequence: CASSSSTDTQYF. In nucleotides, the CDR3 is TGTGCCAGCAGCTCAAGCACAGATACGCAGTATTTT.

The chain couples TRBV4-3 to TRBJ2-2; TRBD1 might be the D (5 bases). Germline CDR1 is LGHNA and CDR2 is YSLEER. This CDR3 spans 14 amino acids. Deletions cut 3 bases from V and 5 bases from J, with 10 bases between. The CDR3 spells CASSHRAITGELFF. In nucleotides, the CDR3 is TGCGCCAGCAGCCACAGGGCCATTACCGGGGAGCTGTTTTTT.

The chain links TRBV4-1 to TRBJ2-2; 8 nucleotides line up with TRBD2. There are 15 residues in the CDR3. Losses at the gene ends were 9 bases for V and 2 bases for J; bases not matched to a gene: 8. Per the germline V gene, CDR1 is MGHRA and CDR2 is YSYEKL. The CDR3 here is CASRTSRHNTGELFF. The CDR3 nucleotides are TGCGCCAGTAGGACTAGCCGACATAACACCGGGGAGCTGTTTTTT.

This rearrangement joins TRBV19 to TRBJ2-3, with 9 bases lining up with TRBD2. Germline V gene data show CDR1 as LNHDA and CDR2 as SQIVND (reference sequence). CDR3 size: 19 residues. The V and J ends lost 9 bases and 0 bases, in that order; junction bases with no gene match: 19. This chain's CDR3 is CARYAGSSGGPLSTDTQYF. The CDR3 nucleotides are TGTGCCAGGTACGCGGGATCCAGCGGGGGGCCCTTGAGCACAGATACGCAGTATTTT.

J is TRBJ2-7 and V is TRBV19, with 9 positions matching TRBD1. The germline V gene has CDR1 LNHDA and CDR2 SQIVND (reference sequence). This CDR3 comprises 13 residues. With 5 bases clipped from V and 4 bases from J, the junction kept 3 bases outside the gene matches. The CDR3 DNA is TGTGCCAGTAGTGGACAGGGGATTTACGAGCAGTACTTC. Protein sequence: CASSGQGIYEQYF.

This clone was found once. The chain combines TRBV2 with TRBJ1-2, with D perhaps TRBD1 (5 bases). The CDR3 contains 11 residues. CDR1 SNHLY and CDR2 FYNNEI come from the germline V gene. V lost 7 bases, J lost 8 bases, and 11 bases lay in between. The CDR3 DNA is TGTGCCAGCATCGGGGGGAGAGGCTACACCTTC. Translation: CASIGGRGYTF.

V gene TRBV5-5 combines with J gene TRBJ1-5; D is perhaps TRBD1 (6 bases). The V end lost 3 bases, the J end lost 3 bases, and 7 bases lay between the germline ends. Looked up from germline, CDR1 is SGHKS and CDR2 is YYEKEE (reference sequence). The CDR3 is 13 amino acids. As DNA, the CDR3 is TGTGCCAGCAGCTCAGGGGCCAATCAGCCCCAGCATTTT. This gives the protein CASSSGANQPQHF.

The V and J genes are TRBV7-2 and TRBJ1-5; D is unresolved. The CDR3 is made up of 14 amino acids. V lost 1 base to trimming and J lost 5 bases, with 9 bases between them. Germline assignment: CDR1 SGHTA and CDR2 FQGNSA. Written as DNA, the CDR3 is TGTGCCAGCAGCTTAGAGATGGAGTATCAGCCCCAGCATTTT. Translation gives CASSLEMEYQPQHF.

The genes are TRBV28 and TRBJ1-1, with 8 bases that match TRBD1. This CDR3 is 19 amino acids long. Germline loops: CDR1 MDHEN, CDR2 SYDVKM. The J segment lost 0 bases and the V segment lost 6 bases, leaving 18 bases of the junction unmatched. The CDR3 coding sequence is TGTGCCAGCAGCCCTCCCCCTGGACAGGGTGGGACTATGAACACTGAAGCTTTCTTT. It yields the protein CASSPPPGQGGTMNTEAFF.

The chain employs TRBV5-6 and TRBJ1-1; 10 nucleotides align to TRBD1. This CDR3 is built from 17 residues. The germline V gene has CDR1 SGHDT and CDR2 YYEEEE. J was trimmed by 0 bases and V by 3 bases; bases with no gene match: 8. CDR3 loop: CASSSGTGDDMNTEAFF. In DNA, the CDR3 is TGTGCCAGCAGCTCCGGGACAGGGGATGACATGAACACTGAAGCTTTCTTT.

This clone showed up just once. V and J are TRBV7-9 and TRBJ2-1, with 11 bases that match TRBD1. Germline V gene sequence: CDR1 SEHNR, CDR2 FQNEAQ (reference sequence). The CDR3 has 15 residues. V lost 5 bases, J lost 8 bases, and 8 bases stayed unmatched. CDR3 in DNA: TGTGCCAGCAGCCTCACGGGACAGGGGGACGATGAGCAGTTCTTC. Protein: CASSLTGQGDDEQFF.

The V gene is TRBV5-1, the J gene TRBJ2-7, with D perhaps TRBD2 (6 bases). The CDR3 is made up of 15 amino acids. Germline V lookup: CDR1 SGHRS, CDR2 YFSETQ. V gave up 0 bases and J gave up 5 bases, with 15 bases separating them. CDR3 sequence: CASSLGGSGVHEQYF. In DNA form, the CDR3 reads TGCGCCAGCAGCTTGGGGGGATCGGGAGTCCACGAGCAGTACTTC.

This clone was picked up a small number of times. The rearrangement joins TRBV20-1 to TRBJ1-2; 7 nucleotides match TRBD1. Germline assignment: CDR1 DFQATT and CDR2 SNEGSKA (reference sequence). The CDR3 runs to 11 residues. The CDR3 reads CILRGQPSNTF. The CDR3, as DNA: TGCATCCTGAGGGGACAGCCCTCAAACACCTTC.